These T cell receptor beta chains were read from a single sample in a study of regulatory T cells in long-lasting Graves disease. MiXCR, applied by TCRdb to the multiplex PCR reads, yields one record per CDR3 protein. The table includes some 280,000 distinct CDR3 sequences, approximately 20% detected once. Sample: peripheral blood mononuclear cells (PBMCs), taken when the disease was refractory, from a patient treated with antithyroid drugs. The receptor source for this set is a female donor with Graves disease. Both conserved end residues are part of each CDR3. D genes are given only for firm matches. Some rows mark clone size as missing; the rest say once, few, many or name a class of expanded clone.

j_call cdr3_length d_call clone_size v_call cdr3_nt cdr3_aa
TRBJ2-5 13 NA few TRBV7-2 TGTGCCAGCAGCCCCCAAAGCGGGGAGACCCAGTACTTC CASSPQSGETQYF
TRBJ2-5 14 TRBD2 NA TRBV29-1 TGCAGCGTCGGGACTAGCGGGACGCAAGAGACCCAGTACTTC CSVGTSGTQETQYF
TRBJ2-7 14 TRBD1 few TRBV14 TGTGCCAGCAGCCCCCGACAGGGGTTCTACGAGCAGTACTTC CASSPRQGFYEQYF
TRBJ2-1 16 TRBD2 NA TRBV6-2/TRBV6-3 TGTGCCAGCAGCCAAGGGACTAGCGGGAGCCTGGTTAACACGTTCTTC CASSQGTSGSLVNTFF
TRBJ2-1 15 NA few TRBV29-1 TGCAGCGTTCAATCCGACCGTAGCTCCTACAATGAGCAGTTCTTC CSVQSDRSSYNEQFF
TRBJ2-2 14 TRBD2 many TRBV12-3/TRBV12-4 TGTGCCAGCACCCCACTAGCGGTCACCGGGGAGCTGTTTTTT CASTPLAVTGELFF
TRBJ2-5 15 NA many TRBV27 TGTGCCAGCAGTTTATTCCCGTCAAGCGGGGAGACCCAGTACTTC CASSLFPSSGETQYF
TRBJ1-1 12 NA many TRBV28 TGTGCCAGCAAGGTGGGGAACACTGAAGCTTTCTTT CASKVGNTEAFF
TRBJ2-5 13 NA many TRBV6-1 TGTGCCATCGGGAGAGCCTCGGTGGAGACCCAGTACTTC CAIGRASVETQYF
TRBJ2-7 14 NA many TRBV20-1 TGCAGTGCGACGAGGGACCTCGATCCCTACGAGCAGTACTTC CSATRDLDPYEQYF
TRBJ2-5 14 NA many TRBV2 TGTGCCAGCAGCGGCAGGGGCTACCAAGAGACCCAGTACTTC CASSGRGYQETQYF
TRBJ1-2 13 TRBD1 many TRBV3-1 TGTGCCAGCAGCCGGACAGGGTTCTATGGCTACACCTTC CASSRTGFYGYTF
TRBJ1-1 13 NA NA TRBV24-1 TGTGCCACCGTATCCCGGGAGAACACTGAAGCTTTCTTT CATVSRENTEAFF
TRBJ1-2 14 NA many TRBV6-2/TRBV6-3 TGTGCCAGCAGTTACTCGAGGACAGTTTATGGCTACACCTTC CASSYSRTVYGYTF
TRBJ2-2 15 NA NA TRBV19 TGTGCCAGTAGTATGGGACTGGAGAACACCGGGGAGCTGTTTTTT CASSMGLENTGELFF
TRBJ1-5 15 NA NA TRBV20-1 TGCAGTGCTATAAGTCCCGCAGGGGATATGGAGCCCCAGCATTTT CSAISPAGDMEPQHF
TRBJ2-7 14 TRBD1 NA TRBV6-2/TRBV6-3 TGTGCCAGCAGTCCTCATGACAGGGGCTACGAGCAGTACTTC CASSPHDRGYEQYF
TRBJ1-2 13 TRBD1 NA TRBV29-1 TGCAGCGTGACACAGGGGAAAGTTAATGGCTACACCTTC CSVTQGKVNGYTF
TRBJ2-7 13 TRBD2 NA TRBV4-2 TGTGCCAGCAGCAGACTAGCGGGAGGCGAGCAGTACTTC CASSRLAGGEQYF
TRBJ2-2 18 NA many TRBV12-3/TRBV12-4 TGTGCCAGCAGTTTAGACGGGGGAGACTCATCAAACACCGGGGAGCTGTTTTTT CASSLDGGDSSNTGELFF
TRBJ1-5 17 TRBD1 NA TRBV19 TGTGCCAGTAACCCGGACCGGGACAGCATACTCAGTCAGCCCCAGCATTTT CASNPDRDSILSQPQHF
TRBJ2-7 16 TRBD1 NA TRBV11-2 TGTGCCAGCAGCTTCCGGGGGACAGGGGTTACCTACGAGCAGTACTTC CASSFRGTGVTYEQYF
TRBJ1-1 14 NA NA TRBV6-1 TGTGCCAGCAGTGAAGCTGGTCTGAACACTGAAGCTTTCTTT CASSEAGLNTEAFF
TRBJ2-1 12 NA NA TRBV27 TGTGCCAGCGGTGGCCGGCACAATGAGCAGTTCTTC CASGGRHNEQFF
TRBJ1-5 16 TRBD1 NA TRBV19 TGTGCCAGTAGTTTTCCCCCAGGGGGCCTCAATCAGCCCCAGCATTTT CASSFPPGGLNQPQHF
TRBJ2-7 12 NA once TRBV29-1 TGCAGCGTCGCCGACTCAGCCTACGAGCAGTACTTC CSVADSAYEQYF
TRBJ2-5 12 NA many TRBV29-1 TGCAGCGTTGGACAGGATCAAGAGACCCAGTACTTC CSVGQDQETQYF
TRBJ2-7 16 TRBD2 NA TRBV6-2/TRBV6-3 TGTGCCAGCAGTACCCCGCGGGAGGCGGCCGCCTACGAGCAGTACTTC CASSTPREAAAYEQYF
TRBJ2-7 13 NA NA TRBV4-2 TGTGCCAGCAGCCCGCTCCTTCAGTACGAGCAGTACTTC CASSPLLQYEQYF
TRBJ2-1 13 NA NA TRBV29-1 TGCAGCGTGTCGGAAGGCTCCTACAATGAGCAGTTCTTC CSVSEGSYNEQFF
TRBJ2-7 13 TRBD1 NA TRBV6-1 TGTGCCAGCAGGTGGGGACAGGTCAACGAGCAGTACTTC CASRWGQVNEQYF
TRBJ2-7 15 NA few TRBV25-1 TGTGCCAGCAGTGGGGGGAAGCAAATTTCATACGAGCAGTACTTC CASSGGKQISYEQYF
TRBJ2-2 16 TRBD2 few TRBV5-1 TGCGCCAGCAGCTTGGCCCTAGCGGGAGCCACCGGGGAGCTGTTTTTT CASSLALAGATGELFF
TRBJ1-1 12 NA few TRBV30 TGTGCCTGGAGTTCACGGACCTCTGAAGCTTTCTTT CAWSSRTSEAFF
TRBJ2-2 17 TRBD2 many TRBV2 TGTGCCAGCAGTGAAGGTCGTAGCGGGAGTATTAGGGGGGAGCTGTTTTTT CASSEGRSGSIRGELFF
TRBJ2-2 13 NA NA TRBV24-1 TGTGCCACCCTACGCGAAAGCACCGGGGAGCTGTTTTTT CATLRESTGELFF
TRBJ2-2 16 NA NA TRBV5-1 TGCGCCAGCAGCTTCAGGGCAACCTCGAACACCGGGGAGCTGTTTTTT CASSFRATSNTGELFF
TRBJ1-5 16 NA few TRBV6-1 TGTGCCAGCAGGACAAACAGGCTAGTTGGCAATCAGCCCCAGCATTTT CASRTNRLVGNQPQHF